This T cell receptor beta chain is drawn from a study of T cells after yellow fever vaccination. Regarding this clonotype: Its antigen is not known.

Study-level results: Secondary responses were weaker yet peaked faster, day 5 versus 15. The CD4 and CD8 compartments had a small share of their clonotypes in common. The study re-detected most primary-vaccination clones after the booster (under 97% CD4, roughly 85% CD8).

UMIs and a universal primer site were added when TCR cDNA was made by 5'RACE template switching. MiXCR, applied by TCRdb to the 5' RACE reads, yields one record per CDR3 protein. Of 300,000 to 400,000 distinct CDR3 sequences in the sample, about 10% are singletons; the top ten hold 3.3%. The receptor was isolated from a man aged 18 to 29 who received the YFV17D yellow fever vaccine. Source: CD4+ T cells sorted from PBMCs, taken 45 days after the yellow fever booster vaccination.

CDR3 bases: TGTGCTAGTGGGGACCAGGGTAGAGATACGCAGTATTTT. This encodes CASGDQGRDTQYF. V is TRBV12-5 and J is TRBJ2-3, with TRBD1 as a possible D gene (5 bases). Trimming left V 6 bases short and J 5 bases short, with 12 bases between. The CDR3 covers 13 residues. The germline CDR1 and CDR2 sequences are LGHNT and FRNRAP. The whole variable domain, filled in from reference TRBV12-5 and TRBJ2-3, reads DARVTQTPRHKVTEMGQEVTMRCQPILGHNTVFWYRQTMMQGLELLAYFRNRAPLDDSGMPKDRFSAEMPDATLATLKIQPSEPRDSAVYFCASGDQGRDTQYFGPGTRLTVL.